This entry is about one T cell receptor (beta chain). Its antigen is currently unknown. This sample is drawn from a study of Ad26.COV2.S vaccination and SARS-CoV-2 variants. At the level of the study: Intramuscular Ad26.COV2.S at 5x10^10 or 1x10^11 viral particles.

Profiling relied on immunoSEQ multiplex PCR, and the TCRdb table lists in-frame clones only, not all of them. The sample lists 300,000 to 400,000 clones; about nine tenths were seen once. V was trimmed by 6 bases and J by 6 bases, leaving 9 bases between them. The CDR3 consists of 12 residues. Germline V gene lookup returns CDR1 PRHDT and CDR2 FYEKMQ (reference sequence). Points from the study as a whole: Spike-specific TCR breadth ran higher among vaccine recipients than placebo recipients. For non-spike TCRs, breadth in vaccine recipients resembled that in placebo recipients.

Treatment of the sample: roughly 20 received Ad26.COV2.S at low or high dose, single or two shots; about 5 received placebo; per-sample allocation not given. Each sample was drawn 63 days after the first injection (of vaccine or placebo). Aged 18-55 years, donor was enrolled in Boston in 2020. The gene calls are TRBV13 and TRBJ2-1, with D perhaps TRBD1 or TRBD2 (5 bases each). The source material was peripheral blood, sampled in a trial of Ad26.COV2.S vaccine versus placebo. This sequence was found in a person between 18 and 65 years old who received the Ad26.COV2.S COVID-19 vaccine or a placebo. CDR3 DNA sequence: TGTGCCAGCAGAGAGGGACCCAATGAGCAGTTCTTC. This translates into CASREGPNEQFF.